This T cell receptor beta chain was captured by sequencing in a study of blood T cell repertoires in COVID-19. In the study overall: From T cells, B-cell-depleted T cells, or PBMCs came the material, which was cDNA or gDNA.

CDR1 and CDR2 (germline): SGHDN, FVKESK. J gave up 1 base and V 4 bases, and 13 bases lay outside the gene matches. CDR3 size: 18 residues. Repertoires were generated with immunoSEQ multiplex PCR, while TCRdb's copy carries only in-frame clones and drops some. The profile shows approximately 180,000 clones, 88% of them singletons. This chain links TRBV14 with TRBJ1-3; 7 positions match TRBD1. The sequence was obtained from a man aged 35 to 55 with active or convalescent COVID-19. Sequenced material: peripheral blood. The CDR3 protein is CASSLTGVHGGSGNTIYF. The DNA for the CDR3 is TGTGCCAGCAGCCTCACAGGGGTTCACGGAGGGTCTGGAAACACCATATATTTT.